This TCR beta chain was observed in a study of T-cell memory formation after mild COVID-19. Looking at the study overall: Clusters of TCRs were largely donor specific.

V shed 6 bases and J 6 bases; nucleotides not matched to a gene: 11. Germline V lookup: CDR1 MNHEY, CDR2 SVGAGI. The CDR3 consists of 16 residues. TCRdb used MiXCR to reprocess the 5' RACE reads, holding one entry per CDR3 protein. The sample lists about 560,000 distinct CDR3 sequences, approximately 15% seen once, with roughly 8.2% in the top ten. Whole-study findings and limits: Contracting CD4+ clones sat mainly in CM and EM; CD8+ in EMRA. Memory cells collected pre-infection included some clones that later responded, suggesting cross-reactive memory joined.

Comments on this clonotype: Antigen unknown.

The chain is built from TRBV6-5 and TRBJ2-7, with 13 bases that match TRBD2. The TCR comes from an adult woman who had mild COVID-19 (a few samples of this study predate the infection). Cell type and time point are not known. Sequencing was carried out using PBMCs or a T cell subset sorted from them (not recorded which). The chain's CDR3 is CASRRGTSGAGGEQYF. CDR3 DNA sequence: TGTGCCAGCAGGCGCGGGACTAGCGGGGCTGGGGGCGAGCAGTACTTC.